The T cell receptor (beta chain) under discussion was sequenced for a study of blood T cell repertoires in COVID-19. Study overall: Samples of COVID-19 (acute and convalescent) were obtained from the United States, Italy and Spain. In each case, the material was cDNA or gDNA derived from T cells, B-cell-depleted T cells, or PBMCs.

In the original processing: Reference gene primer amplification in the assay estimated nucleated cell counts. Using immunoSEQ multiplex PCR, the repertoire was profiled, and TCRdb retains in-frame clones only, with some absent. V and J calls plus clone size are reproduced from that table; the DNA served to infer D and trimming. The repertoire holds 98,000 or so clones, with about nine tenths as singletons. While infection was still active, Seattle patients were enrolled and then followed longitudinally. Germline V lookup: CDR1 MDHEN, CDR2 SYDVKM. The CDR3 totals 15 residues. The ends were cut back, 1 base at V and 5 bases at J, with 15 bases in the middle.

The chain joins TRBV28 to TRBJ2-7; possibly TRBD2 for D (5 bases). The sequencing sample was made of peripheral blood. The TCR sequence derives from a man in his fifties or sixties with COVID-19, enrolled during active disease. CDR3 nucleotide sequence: TGTGCCAGCAGTTTATCGGACTCCCCACCCAACGAGCAGTACTTC. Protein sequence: CASSLSDSPPNEQYF.